Below are 7 T cell receptor beta chains sequenced from a single sample in a study of shared clonotypes between healthy human individuals. The table came from immunoSEQ multiplex PCR; TCRdb's copy has only in-frame clones and leaves some out. The table lists 2.3 million or so clones, 93% of them singletons. The sequenced sample consisted of naive CD4+ T cells from PBMCs. The subset denotes: CD45RA+ positively selected. These receptors all stem from a man aged 18 to 30 in good health. Some clones in this sample may be carry-over from other donors' samples.

The chain combines TRBV10-1 with TRBJ2-2; D perhaps matches TRBD2 (5 bases). CDR3 length: 15 amino acids. The ends were cut back, 0 bases at V and 5 bases at J, with 10 bases in the middle. Germline values: CDR1 WNHNN, CDR2 SYGVQD (reference sequence). CDR3 protein: CASSESRGWTGELFF. The CDR3 DNA is TGCGCCAGCAGTGAGTCGAGAGGGTGGACCGGGGAGCTGTTTTTT.

V gene TRBV7-2 combines with J gene TRBJ2-7; TRBD1 matches at 10 bases. Germline V gene lookup returns CDR1 SGHTA and CDR2 FQGNSA. The ends lost 3 bases at V and 5 bases at J; junction bases unmatched: 4. The CDR3 contains 14 residues. The CDR3 nucleotides are TGTGCCAGCAGCTTGGGACAGGGGCTGGACGAGCAGTACTTC. This sequence encodes CASSLGQGLDEQYF.

The rearrangement uses TRBV28 and TRBJ2-2, with D unresolved. Germline loops: CDR1 MDHEN, CDR2 SYDVKM. With 6 bases removed from V and 1 base from J, the gap between germline ends came to 12 bases. The CDR3 length is 15 residues. The CDR3 region has the DNA TGTGCCAGCAGACTGAGGAGACTGAACACCGGGGAGCTGTTTTTT. This sequence encodes CASRLRRLNTGELFF.

The genes are TRBV19 and TRBJ2-4; TRBD1 matches at 8 bases. The CDR3 has 14 residues. Germline V CDR1 and CDR2: LNHDA, SQIVND (reference sequence). Trimming cost V 5 bases and J 6 bases; bases outside gene matches: 6. This CDR3 reads CASSFRTGLNIQYF. The CDR3 DNA follows: TGTGCCAGTAGTTTTCGGACAGGGCTAAACATTCAGTACTTC.

This clone occurred once. The V gene is TRBV4-2, the J gene TRBJ1-4; TRBD1 aligns across 7 bases. V gave up 4 bases and J gave up 4 bases; unmatched junction bases: 15. CDR3 length equals 18 residues. The V gene's germline CDR1 is LGHNA and CDR2 YNFKEQ. CDR3 loop: CASSRGATGDLLNEKLFF. The CDR3 bases are TGTGCCAGCAGCCGGGGGGCAACAGGGGACCTCCTTAATGAAAAACTGTTTTTT.

The chain has TRBV5-1 and TRBJ2-1; the match to TRBD2 covers 7 bases. Germline loops: CDR1 SGHRS, CDR2 YFSETQ. The CDR3 totals 15 residues. Germline trimming cut 3 bases from V and 6 bases from J; bases unmatched to any gene: 9. CDR3 DNA sequence: TGCGCCAGCAGCTCTGTAGCGGGTGTGGGCAATGAGCAGTTCTTC. This translates into CASSSVAGVGNEQFF.

This chain connects TRBV7-2 to TRBJ2-3; 7 bases match TRBD2. After removal of 2 bases from V and 2 bases from J, the junction contained 4 bases not matched to a gene. In germline, CDR1 is SGHTA, CDR2 FQGNSA. The CDR3 contains 15 residues. This chain's CDR3 is CASSLSSGPTDTQYF. The DNA for the CDR3 is TGTGCCAGCAGCTTAAGTAGCGGGCCCACAGATACGCAGTATTTT.